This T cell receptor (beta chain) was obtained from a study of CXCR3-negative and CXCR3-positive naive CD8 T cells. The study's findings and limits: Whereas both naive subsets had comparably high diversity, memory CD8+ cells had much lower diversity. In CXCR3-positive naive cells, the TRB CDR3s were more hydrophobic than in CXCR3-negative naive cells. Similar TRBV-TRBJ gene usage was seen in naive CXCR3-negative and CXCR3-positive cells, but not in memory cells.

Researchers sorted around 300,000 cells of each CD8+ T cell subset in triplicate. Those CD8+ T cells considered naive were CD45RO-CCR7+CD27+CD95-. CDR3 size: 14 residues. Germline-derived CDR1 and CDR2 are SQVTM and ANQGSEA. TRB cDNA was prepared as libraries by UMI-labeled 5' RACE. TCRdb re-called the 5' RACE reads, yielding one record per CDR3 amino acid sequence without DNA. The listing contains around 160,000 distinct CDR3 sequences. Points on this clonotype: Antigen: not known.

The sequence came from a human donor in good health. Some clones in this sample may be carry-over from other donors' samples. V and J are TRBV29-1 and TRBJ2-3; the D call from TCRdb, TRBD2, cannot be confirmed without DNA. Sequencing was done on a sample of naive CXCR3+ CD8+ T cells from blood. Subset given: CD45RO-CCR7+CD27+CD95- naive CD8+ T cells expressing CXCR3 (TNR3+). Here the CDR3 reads CSVEGALDRDTQYF.